The present T cell receptor (beta chain) was sequenced within a study of blood T cell repertoires in COVID-19. Turning to the study itself: The United States, Italy and Spain supplied acute and convalescent COVID-19 samples. Sources were T cells, B-cell-depleted T cells, or PBMCs; the material itself was cDNA or gDNA.

Under the authors' procedure: Reference gene primer amplification gave nucleated cell count estimates. The protocol was immunoSEQ multiplex PCR, while the TCRdb copy is restricted to in-frame clones and leaves out a portion. V, J and clone size reflect that table, while D and trimming were determined from the DNA. Here the sample spans 84,000 or so clones, approximately 78% being singletons. CDR1 is LNHDA, CDR2 SQIVND, per germline (reference sequence). CDR3 size: 16 residues. V dropped 3 bases and J dropped 4 bases, with 18 bases sitting between them. J is TRBJ1-1 and V is TRBV19, with D possibly being TRBD1 (6 bases). This TCR was sampled from a woman older than 75 with acute or convalescent COVID-19. Specimen: peripheral blood. CDR3 protein: CASSMGTSGGGTEAFF. The CDR3 nucleotides are TGTGCCAGTAGTATGGGGACAAGTGGGGGTGGCACTGAAGCTTTCTTT.